This TCR beta chain was recovered during a study of T cells in localized non-small cell lung cancer. Study-wide results and caveats: It was uninvolved adjacent lung that showed the highest T cell clonality, exceeding tumor. Sequencing was restricted to one tumor region; therefore, heterogeneity remains possible. Increased T cell density in blood showed an association with longer overall survival. Detection in adjacent lung was observed for a median around 59 of the top 100 tumor clones.

Sequencing used immunoSEQ multiplex PCR; TCRdb keeps in-frame clones, though not all of them. In the table there are tens of thousands of clones, more than 85% of which are singletons. As to this clone: As yet, its antigen is unknown.

The length of the CDR3 is 14 residues. Trimming left V 3 bases short and J 4 bases short, with 15 bases between. Germline V lookup: CDR1 GTSNPN, CDR2 SVGIG (reference sequence). This receptor was identified in a woman aged 18-49 years with stage III lung adenocarcinoma. Sequenced here: peripheral blood, sampled before any cancer treatment. This chain connects TRBV30 to TRBJ1-1; D is perhaps TRBD1 (5 bases). CDR3 DNA sequence: TGTGCCTGGAGGAATCAGGGAAAAGGCACTGAAGCTTTCTTT. Amino acid sequence: CAWRNQGKGTEAFF.